The rows below give T cell receptor beta chains drawn from one sample of a study of blood T cell repertoires in COVID-19. Data came from immunoSEQ multiplex PCR; TCRdb stores just in-frame clones and leaves some out. The sample carries under 200,000 clones, roughly 84% recorded once. The material sequenced was peripheral blood. All receptors derive from a woman older than 75 with acute or convalescent COVID-19. Each CDR3 is given with its conserved first and last residue. D genes are given only for firm matches. Not every row has a clone size; where given, it reads once, few, many or a size class.

clone size	V gene	D gene	J gene	CDR3 DNA	CDR3 protein
-	TRBV5-1	-	TRBJ2-7	TGCGCCAGCAGCTTGGAATTGGTGAGGGACGAGCAGTACTTC	CASSLELVRDEQYF
few	TRBV5-6	TRBD2	TRBJ2-7	TGTGCCAGCAGCTTTGGCGGGAGATCCTACGAGCAGTACTTC	CASSFGGRSYEQYF
-	TRBV7-6	-	TRBJ1-2	TGTGCCAGCAGCTTAGCGCAGGGGAACTATGGCTACACCTTC	CASSLAQGNYGYTF
once	TRBV7-2	-	TRBJ2-7	TGTGCCAGCAGCATTGCATGGGCTAGCGTAGTCTACGAGCAGTACTTC	CASSIAWASVVYEQYF
-	TRBV6-5	-	TRBJ1-4	TGTGCCAGCAGGACGAGAGGAACCGAAAATGAAAAACTGTTTTTT	CASRTRGTENEKLFF
few	TRBV28	-	TRBJ1-1	TGTGCCAGCAGTTTAGGTCAGGGGAACACTGAAGCTTTCTTT	CASSLGQGNTEAFF
-	TRBV7-2	-	TRBJ2-7	TGTGCCAGCAGCATCCCCCCCTTCAGAGGGCGGAGCTCCTACGAGCAGTACTTC	CASSIPPFRGRSSYEQYF
-	TRBV7-2	-	TRBJ2-5	TGTGCCAGCAGCTCAGACTCAGAGACCCAGTACTTC	CASSSDSETQYF
-	TRBV5-1	-	TRBJ1-6	TGCGCCAGCAGCTTGGAACTGAGCTCCTATAATTCACCCCTCCACTTT	CASSLELSSYNSPLHF
once	TRBV5-4	-	TRBJ1-3	TGTGCCAGCAGCTTGGCCGCCAGAACTGGAAACACCATATATTTT	CASSLAARTGNTIYF
-	TRBV29-1	TRBD1	TRBJ2-1	TGCAGCGCCCTGGGGACAGGGCGTTGGGGTGAGCAGTTCTTC	CSALGTGRWGEQFF
-	TRBV7-9	-	TRBJ1-3	TGTGCCAGCAGCTTGGGCCAGGGAAACACCATATATTTT	CASSLGQGNTIYF
-	TRBV3-1/TRBV3-2	-	TRBJ2-1	TGTGCCAGCAGCCATCTCCCACTCTCCTACAATGAGCAGTTCTTC	CASSHLPLSYNEQFF
-	TRBV19	-	TRBJ1-2	TGTGCCAGTAGTATAGTTCACAATAACTATGGCTACACCTTC	CASSIVHNNYGYTF
-	TRBV30	-	TRBJ1-2	TGTGCCTCTGCTAGGGAGGGACTCTATGGCTACACCTTC	CASAREGLYGYTF
-	TRBV28	TRBD1	TRBJ2-7	TGTGCCAGCAGATCTACAGGGGGCCACCAGGGCCACGAGCAGTACTTC	CASRSTGGHQGHEQYF
-	TRBV11-2	-	TRBJ1-3	TGTGCCAGCAGGGAGTCAGGGGCCAGCTCTGGAAACACCATATATTTT	CASRESGASSGNTIYF
-	TRBV7-2	TRBD1	TRBJ1-6	TGTGCCAGCAGTCCAACCGGACAGGGAAGTTCACCCCTCCACTTT	CASSPTGQGSSPLHF
-	TRBV30	-	TRBJ2-2	TGTGCCTGGAGTGTAGAGGACATTAACACCGGGGAGCTGTTTTTT	CAWSVEDINTGELFF
once	TRBV4-3	-	TRBJ1-6	TGCGCCAGCAGCCAAGATGTAACAGGGTATAATTCACCCCTCCACTTT	CASSQDVTGYNSPLHF